This passage covers 13 T cell receptor beta chains from one sample sequenced in a study of cytomegalovirus exposure and HLA in healthy donors. Researchers ran the PCR with 60 Vbeta and 13 Jbeta primers. This table comes from immunoSEQ multiplex PCR, and its TCRdb copy is limited to in-frame clones, with some not included. The profile shows about 120,000 clones, around 10% of them singletons. Source material: PBMCs. The receptor set was obtained from a man aged 30 to 45 in good health and CMV-seronegative.

This clone was picked up a small number of times. The chain has TRBV5-6 and TRBJ1-2; D remains unclear. The ends were cut back, 0 bases at V and 0 bases at J, with 9 bases in the middle. The CDR3 has 15 amino acids. Per the germline V gene, CDR1 is SGHDT and CDR2 is YYEEEE. CDR3 DNA sequence: TGTGCCAGCAGCTTGGGGGAGAGAACTAACTATGGCTACACCTTC. This encodes CASSLGERTNYGYTF.

This clone was observed a few times. This chain connects TRBV5-1 to TRBJ2-7; a possible D gene is TRBD2 (5 bases). The length of the CDR3 is 14 residues. V lost 2 bases and J lost 7, with 16 bases in between. Germline V gene sequence: CDR1 SGHRS, CDR2 YFSETQ. The CDR3 sequence: CASSFSGPKEEQYF. The CDR3, as DNA: TGCGCCAGCAGCTTCAGCGGTCCAAAGGAGGAGCAGTACTTC. Filled out from reference TRBV5-1 and TRBJ2-7, the complete variable domain reads KAGVTQTPRYLIKTRGQQVTLSCSPISGHRSVSWYQQTPGQGLQFLFEYFSETQRNKGNFPGRFSGRQFSNSRSEMNVSTLELGDSALYLCASSFSGPKEEQYFGPGTRLTVT.

This clone was found a few times. The V call is TRBV10-3, the J call TRBJ1-5; 8 nucleotides align to TRBD1. V was pared by 0 bases and J by 6 bases, with 7 bases of the junction left unmatched. CDR1 and CDR2 (germline): ENHRY, SYGVKD. The CDR3 sequence is 16 residues long. This CDR3 reads CAISESKTGDRQPQHF. The CDR3 coding sequence is TGTGCCATCAGTGAGTCAAAGACAGGGGACCGTCAGCCCCAGCATTTT.

This clone was counted only a few times. The V and J genes are TRBV27 and TRBJ2-7; the D gene is possibly TRBD1 (5 bases). Germline V gene data show CDR1 as MNHEY and CDR2 as SMNVEV (reference sequence). Trimming took 3 bases from V and 2 from J, leaving 17 bases between them. This CDR3 comprises 16 residues. This chain's CDR3 is CASSFSGMTETYEQYF. Here the CDR3 DNA reads TGTGCCAGCAGTTTCTCAGGGATGACGGAAACCTACGAGCAGTACTTC.

This clone was seen more than once but under ten times. The chain uses TRBV9 and TRBJ2-7; TRBD2 aligns across 12 bases. The CDR3 consists of 15 residues. CDR1 SGDLS and CDR2 YYNGEE come from the germline V gene. J lost 2 bases, V lost 0 bases, and 0 bases had no gene match. The chain's CDR3 is CASSVGTSGTYEQYF. CDR3 DNA: TGTGCCAGCAGCGTAGGGACTAGCGGGACCTACGAGCAGTACTTC. Full variable domain (rest looked up from reference TRBV9 and TRBJ2-7): DSGVTQTPKHLITATGQRVTLRCSPRSGDLSVYWYQQSLDQGLQFLIQYYNGEERAKGNILERFSAQQFPDLHSELNLSSLELGDSALYFCASSVGTSGTYEQYFGPGTRLTVT.

This clone has a handful of counts. The CDR3 spells CASSQRGRGETQYF. The CDR3 region has the DNA TGCGCCAGCAGTCAACGAGGACGCGGGGAGACCCAGTACTTC. The gene calls are TRBV23-1 and TRBJ2-5; perhaps TRBD2 as D (5 bases). TRBV23-1 is recorded as an ORF, its role being uncertain. The length of the CDR3 is 14 residues. V lost 2 bases to trimming and J lost 5 bases, with 12 bases between them.

This clone appeared a few times. The rearrangement joins TRBV12-5 to TRBJ2-2, with 9 bases identical to TRBD1. V shed 4 bases and J 3 bases; nucleotides not matched to a gene: 12. This CDR3 spans 18 amino acids. The germline gives CDR1 LGHNT, CDR2 FRNRAP. DNA for the CDR3: TGTGCTAGTGGTTCCCGCGTTGGGACAGGGATCCACACCGGGGAGCTGTTTTTT. Its translation is CASGSRVGTGIHTGELFF.

This clone was detected only a few times. The chain couples TRBV5-4 to TRBJ2-2; a possible D gene is TRBD1 (6 bases). Germline CDR1 is SGHNT and CDR2 is YYREEE (reference sequence). The V gene lost 4 bases and the J gene lost 1 base, with 11 bases spanning the gap. The length of the CDR3 is 15 residues. CDR3 loop: CASSPDRKNTGELFF. CDR3 DNA: TGTGCCAGCAGCCCGGACAGAAAGAACACCGGGGAGCTGTTTTTT.

In nucleotides, the CDR3 is TGTGCCAGTAACCCAAGCGGGGGGAACTATGGCTACACCTTC. Translation gives CASNPSGGNYGYTF. This chain joins TRBV19 and TRBJ1-2, with D possibly matching TRBD1 (5 bases). CDR1 and CDR2 from the germline V gene are LNHDA and SQIVND (reference sequence). The CDR3 has 14 residues. V was shortened by 7 bases and J by 2 bases, with 14 bases between the two germline ends.

The rearrangement uses TRBV18 and TRBJ1-6; D gene uncertain. Trimming took off 3 bases at V and 0 bases at J, with 15 bases between the two ends. The CDR3 has 18 residues. Germline-derived CDR1 and CDR2 are KGHSH and LQKENI. In DNA, the CDR3 is TGTGCCAGCTCACCGACCCCGACGGCTAGCTCCTATAATTCACCCCTCCACTTT. Translation: CASSPTPTASSYNSPLHF.

DNA for the CDR3: TGTGCCAGCTCACCGGACAGGTCTGGAAACACCATATATTTT. This gives the protein CASSPDRSGNTIYF. V and J are TRBV18 and TRBJ1-3; 7 bases are shared with TRBD1. The CDR3 is 14 residues long. Losses at the gene ends were 3 bases for V and 1 base for J; bases not matched to a gene: 0. CDR1 KGHSH and CDR2 LQKENI come from the germline V gene.

The CDR3, as DNA: TGTGCCACTGCCGGGACAGGGGGAAGAGCTAACTATGGCTACACCTTC. Translated: CATAGTGGRANYGYTF. The V call is TRBV19, the J call TRBJ1-2; TRBD1 aligns across 11 bases. J lost 0 bases, V lost 10 bases, and 10 bases had no gene match. CDR1 is LNHDA and CDR2 is SQIVND in the germline V gene (reference sequence). This CDR3 is built from 16 residues.

This clone was picked up a small number of times. The genes are TRBV7-9 and TRBJ1-6; 9 bases align to TRBD1. V gave up 3 bases and J gave up 9 bases; unmatched junction bases: 3. The CDR3 has 14 amino acids. Per germline, CDR1 SEHNR and CDR2 FQNEAQ (reference sequence). CDR3 region: CASSFGDRASPLHF. CDR3 DNA: TGTGCCAGCAGCTTCGGGGACAGGGCTTCACCCCTCCACTTT.